One sample yielded the 5 T cell receptor beta chains listed below, sequenced in a study of post-analysis software for immune sequencing data. Overall study findings and caveats: Compared with controls, patients had more of 4 or 5 TRBV segments, including TRBV5-6, TRBV5-1 and TRBV20-1.

What these receptors recognize is not known. Unique molecular identifiers were built into the TCR beta cDNA libraries. TCRdb passed the PCR reads through MiXCR, listing each CDR3 protein once. Here the sample spans 180,000 or so distinct CDR3 sequences, 25% to 35% being singletons. Sequencing was carried out using blood. All receptors come from a girl between 2 and 17 years old with multiple sclerosis.

The gene calls are TRBV12-3 or TRBV12-4 and TRBJ1-1; 8 nucleotides align to TRBD1. The CDR3 is made up of 16 amino acids. Trimming at V came to 3 bases and at J to 2 bases, leaving 8 bases not matched to a gene. DNA of the CDR3: TGTGCCAGCAGTTTGTCGGTTGGACAGGGCAACACTGAAGCTTTCTTT. Translated: CASSLSVGQGNTEAFF.

In its sample, this clonotype was seen a few times. V usage is TRBV27 and J usage is TRBJ2-5; the match to TRBD2 covers 12 bases. Unmatched junction bases numbered 3, after V lost 2 bases and J lost 5 bases. This CDR3 is 15 amino acids long. Germline V gene lookup returns CDR1 MNHEY and CDR2 SMNVEV (reference sequence). The CDR3 is CASSLLAGGGETQYF. CDR3 bases: TGTGCCAGCAGTTTACTAGCGGGAGGGGGGGAGACCCAGTACTTC.

This chain connects TRBV5-1 to TRBJ1-1, with a weak D call TRBD1 (5 bases). Germline-derived CDR1 and CDR2 are SGHRS and YFSETQ. CDR3 size: 14 residues. Trimming took off 0 bases at V and 1 base at J, with 7 bases between the two ends. CDR3 sequence: CASSLVGENTEAFF. Written as DNA, the CDR3 is TGCGCCAGCAGCTTGGTGGGGGAGAACACTGAAGCTTTCTTT.

As to this clonotype: A much larger clone is a single base away; this may be a read error. V and J are TRBV15 and TRBJ2-3; either TRBD1 or TRBD2 may supply D (5 bases each). Germline V lookup: CDR1 LNHNV, CDR2 YYDKDF (reference sequence). This CDR3 contains 16 residues. The CDR3 is CATSPRAWGSTDMQYF. In DNA form, the CDR3 reads TGTGCCACCAGCCCCCGTGCATGGGGGAGTACAGATATGCAGTATTTT.

This clonotype was recorded at least ten times. This chain uses TRBV7-8 with TRBJ2-7; TRBD1 might be the D (6 bases). Germline V CDR1 and CDR2: SGHVS, FQNEAQ. Trimming took off 4 bases at V and 5 bases at J, with 15 bases between the two ends. There are 14 residues in the CDR3. This CDR3 reads CASSSGQGLDEQYF. In DNA, the CDR3 is TGTGCCAGCAGCTCAGGCCAGGGGCTCGACGAGCAGTACTTC.